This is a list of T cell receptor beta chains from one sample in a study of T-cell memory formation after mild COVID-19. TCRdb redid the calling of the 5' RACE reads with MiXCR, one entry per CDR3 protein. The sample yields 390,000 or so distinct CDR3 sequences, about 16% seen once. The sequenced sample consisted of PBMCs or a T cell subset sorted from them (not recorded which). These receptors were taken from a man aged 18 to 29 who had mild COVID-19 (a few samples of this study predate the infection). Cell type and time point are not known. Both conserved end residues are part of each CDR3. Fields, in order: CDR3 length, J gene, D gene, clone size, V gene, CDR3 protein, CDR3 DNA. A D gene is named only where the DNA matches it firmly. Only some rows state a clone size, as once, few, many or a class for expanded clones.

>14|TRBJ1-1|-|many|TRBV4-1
CASSQVQGTTEAFF
TGCGCCAGCAGCCAAGTTCAGGGCACCACTGAAGCTTTCTTT
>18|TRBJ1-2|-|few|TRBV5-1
CASSLTFVAGQRLSGYTF
TGCGCCAGCAGCTTGACATTTGTAGCCGGACAGAGACTATCCGGCTACACCTTC
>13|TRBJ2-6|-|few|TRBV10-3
CATHSSGANVLTF
TGTGCCACCCATAGCTCTGGGGCCAACGTCCTGACTTTC
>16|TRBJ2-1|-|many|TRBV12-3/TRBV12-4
CASSLVQGSSYNEQFF
TGTGCCAGCAGTTTAGTACAGGGAAGCTCCTACAATGAGCAGTTCTTC
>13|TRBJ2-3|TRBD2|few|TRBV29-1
CSAGGGDTDTQYF
TGCAGCGCGGGAGGCGGGGACACAGATACGCAGTATTTT
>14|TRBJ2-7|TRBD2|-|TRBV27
CASSRSGGSYEQYF
TGTGCCAGCAGTCGTAGCGGGGGATCCTACGAGCAGTACTTC
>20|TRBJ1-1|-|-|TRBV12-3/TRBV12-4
CASSFSQWRGPYSRNTEAFF
TGTGCCAGCAGTTTTAGCCAATGGCGGGGGCCTTATTCTCGGAACACTGAAGCTTTCTTT
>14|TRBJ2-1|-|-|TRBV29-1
CSALTGWAYNEQFF
TGCAGCGCATTAACAGGGTGGGCCTACAATGAGCAGTTCTTC
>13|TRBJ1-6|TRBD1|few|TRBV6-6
CATSGQENSPLHF
TGTGCCACCTCGGGACAGGAGAATTCACCCCTCCACTTT
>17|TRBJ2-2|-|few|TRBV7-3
CASSSTRDNANTGELFF
TGTGCCAGCAGCTCTACCCGGGACAACGCGAACACCGGGGAGCTGTTTTTT
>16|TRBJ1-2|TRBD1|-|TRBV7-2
CASSLGPLTGDLGYTF
TGTGCCAGCAGCTTAGGGCCCCTGACAGGGGATCTTGGCTACACCTTC
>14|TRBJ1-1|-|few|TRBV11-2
CASSLQQGSTEAFF
TGTGCCAGCAGCTTACAGCAGGGGTCGACTGAAGCTTTCTTT
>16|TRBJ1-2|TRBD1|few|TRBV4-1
CASSHLGNRGDYGYTF
TGCGCCAGCAGCCACCTAGGGAACAGGGGGGACTATGGCTACACCTTC
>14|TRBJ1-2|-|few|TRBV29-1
CSVELGVQDYGYTF
TGCAGCGTGGAACTAGGAGTGCAAGACTATGGCTACACCTTC
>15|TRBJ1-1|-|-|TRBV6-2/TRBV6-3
CASGRRGGVNTEAFF
TGTGCCAGTGGGCGTCGGGGGGGTGTGAACACTGAAGCTTTCTTT
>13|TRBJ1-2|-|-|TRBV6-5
CASRYDSNYGYTF
TGTGCCAGCAGGTACGACAGTAACTATGGCTACACCTTC
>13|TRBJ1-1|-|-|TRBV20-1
CSARGGRHLQSFF
TGCAGTGCCAGAGGCGGACGACACCTCCAGTCTTTCTTT
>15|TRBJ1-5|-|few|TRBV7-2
CASSLGVISNQPQHF
TGTGCCAGCAGCTTAGGTGTCATTAGCAATCAGCCCCAGCATTTT
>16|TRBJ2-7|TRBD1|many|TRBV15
CATSGGQGASFNEQYF
TGTGCCACCAGCGGGGGACAGGGGGCTTCATTCAACGAGCAGTACTTC
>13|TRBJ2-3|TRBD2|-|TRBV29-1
CSSLGGGSDTQYF
TGCAGCTCTCTCGGCGGGGGTTCGGATACGCAGTATTTT
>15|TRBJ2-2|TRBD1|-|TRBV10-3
CTISELDRVAGELFF
TGTACCATCAGTGAATTGGACAGGGTGGCCGGGGAGCTGTTTTTT
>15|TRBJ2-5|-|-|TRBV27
CASRRYAGAGETQYF
TGTGCCAGCAGGCGCTATGCGGGGGCGGGCGAGACCCAGTACTTC
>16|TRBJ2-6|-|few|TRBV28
CACRSEQVGGANVLTF
TGTGCCTGCCGATCTGAACAGGTGGGGGGGGCCAACGTCCTGACTTTC
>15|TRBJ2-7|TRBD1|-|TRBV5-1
CASRTGDTSSYEQYF
TGCGCCAGTCGGACAGGGGACACCAGCTCCTACGAGCAGTACTTC
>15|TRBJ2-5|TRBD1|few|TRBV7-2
CASSLTGMGWETQYF
TGTGCCAGCAGCTTGACAGGGATGGGATGGGAGACCCAGTACTTC
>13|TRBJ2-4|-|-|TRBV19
CASSIEVKNIQYF
TGTGCCAGTAGTATTGAGGTCAAGAACATTCAGTACTTC
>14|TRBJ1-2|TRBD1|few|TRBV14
CASSQGTGAYGYTF
TGTGCCAGCAGCCAAGGGACAGGGGCCTATGGCTACACCTTC
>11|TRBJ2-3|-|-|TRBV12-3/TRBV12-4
CASRLTDTQYF
TGTGCCAGCCGTCTAACAGATACGCAGTATTTT
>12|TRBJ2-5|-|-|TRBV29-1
CSVVSLEETQYF
TGCAGCGTTGTAAGTCTCGAAGAGACCCAGTACTTC
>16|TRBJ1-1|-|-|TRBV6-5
CASSYSVVGWTTEAFF
TGTGCCAGCAGTTACTCCGTAGTTGGGTGGACCACTGAAGCTTTCTTT
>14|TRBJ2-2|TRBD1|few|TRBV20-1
CSARVDRVPGELFF
TGCAGTGCTAGGGTCGACAGGGTTCCCGGGGAGCTGTTTTTT
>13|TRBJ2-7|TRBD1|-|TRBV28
CASSFLDRDEQYF
TGTGCCAGCAGTTTCCTTGACAGGGACGAGCAGTACTTC
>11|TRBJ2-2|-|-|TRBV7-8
CASRSGGELFF
TGTGCCAGCAGGTCCGGGGGGGAGCTGTTTTTT
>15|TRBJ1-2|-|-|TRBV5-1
CASSLGRDTTDGYTF
TGCGCCAGCAGCTTGGGTAGGGATACGACGGATGGCTACACCTTC
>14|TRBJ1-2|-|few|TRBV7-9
CASGSYRANYGYTF
TGTGCCAGCGGTTCTTACAGGGCTAACTATGGCTACACCTTC
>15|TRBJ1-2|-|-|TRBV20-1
CSAPGRGEWTYGYTF
TGCAGTGCTCCAGGGAGGGGGGAGTGGACCTATGGCTACACCTTC
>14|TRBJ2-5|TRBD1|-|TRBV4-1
CASSGERGRETQYF
TGCGCCAGCAGCGGGGAGAGGGGGCGGGAGACCCAGTACTTC
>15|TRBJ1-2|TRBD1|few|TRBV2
CASRRTGPTNYGYTF
TGTGCCAGCAGACGGACAGGCCCTACTAACTATGGCTACACCTTC
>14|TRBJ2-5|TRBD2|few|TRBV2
CASSVTAGEETQYF
TGTGCCAGCAGTGTGACGGCGGGGGAGGAGACCCAGTACTTC
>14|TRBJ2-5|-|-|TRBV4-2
CASSQVEVSETQYF
TGTGCCAGCAGCCAAGTAGAAGTATCAGAGACCCAGTACTTC
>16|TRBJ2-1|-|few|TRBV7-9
CASSSGPRGQTNEQFF
TGTGCCAGCAGCTCGGGGCCGCGTGGACAGACCAATGAGCAGTTCTTC
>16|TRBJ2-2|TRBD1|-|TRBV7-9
CASSPRGWTGPGELFF
TGTGCCAGCAGCCCTCGGGGATGGACAGGCCCCGGGGAGCTGTTTTTT
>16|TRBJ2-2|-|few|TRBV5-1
CASHREGQANTGELFF
TGCGCCAGCCATCGTGAGGGGCAGGCGAACACCGGGGAGCTGTTTTTT
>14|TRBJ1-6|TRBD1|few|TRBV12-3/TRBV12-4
CASSLGQGVSPLHF
TGTGCCAGCAGTTTGGGACAGGGGGTATCACCCCTCCACTTT
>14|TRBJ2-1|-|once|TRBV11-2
CASSFPGARGTLDF
TGTGCCAGCAGCTTTCCGGGGGCGAGGGGGACCCTGGACTTC
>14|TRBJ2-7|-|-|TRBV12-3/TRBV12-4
CASSLESFSYEQYF
TGTGCCAGCAGTTTGGAGAGTTTCTCCTACGAGCAGTACTTC
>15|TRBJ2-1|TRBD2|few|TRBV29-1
CSAAGRLAEYNEQFF
TGCAGCGCTGCGGGAAGGCTAGCGGAATACAATGAGCAGTTCTTC
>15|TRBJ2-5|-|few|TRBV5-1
CASSSVRVTQETQYF
TGCGCCAGCAGCTCAGTCCGGGTGACACAAGAGACCCAGTACTTC
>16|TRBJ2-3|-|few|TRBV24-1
CATSDPGSQGTDTQYF
TGTGCCACCAGTGACCCGGGTTCCCAAGGCACAGATACGCAGTATTTT
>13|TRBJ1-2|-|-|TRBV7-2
CASSFGGPYGYTF
TGTGCCAGCAGCTTCGGGGGACCATATGGCTACACCTTC